The sequence of this T cell receptor beta chain was determined in a study of blood T cell repertoires in COVID-19. Turning to the study itself: Acute and convalescent COVID-19 samples came from the United States, Italy and Spain. Sources were T cells, B-cell-depleted T cells, or PBMCs; the material itself was cDNA or gDNA.

The authors' processing: Reference gene primers were amplified, and this amplification served to estimate nucleated cell counts. The assay was immunoSEQ multiplex PCR, and TCRdb's table has in-frame clones only and misses some. V and J calls and clone size are as listed in that table; D and trimming were resolved from the DNA. The sample lists 50,000 to 55,000 clones, about 86% occurring once. CDR1 and CDR2 from the germline V gene are SGHRS and YFSETQ. The V and J ends lost 4 bases and 6 bases, in that order; junction bases with no gene match: 7. The CDR3 is 14 residues long. Sequenced material: peripheral blood. The sequence was obtained from a man in his fifties with acute or convalescent COVID-19. The chain recombines TRBV5-1 with TRBJ2-1, with 7 bases aligning to TRBD1. In nucleotides, the CDR3 is TGCGCCAGCAGCCCGGGACAGCCTGGCAATGAGCAGTTCTTC. Its translation is CASSPGQPGNEQFF.